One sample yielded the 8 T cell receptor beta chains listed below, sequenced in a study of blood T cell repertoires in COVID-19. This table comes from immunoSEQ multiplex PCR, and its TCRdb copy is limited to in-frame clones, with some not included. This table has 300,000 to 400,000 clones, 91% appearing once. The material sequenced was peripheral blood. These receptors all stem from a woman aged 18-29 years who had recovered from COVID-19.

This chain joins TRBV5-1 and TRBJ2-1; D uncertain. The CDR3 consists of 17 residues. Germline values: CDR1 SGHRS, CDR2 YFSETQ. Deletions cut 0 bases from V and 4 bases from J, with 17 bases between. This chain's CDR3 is CASSLAPDTIFYNEQFF. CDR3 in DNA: TGCGCCAGCAGCTTGGCCCCAGACACCATTTTTTACAATGAGCAGTTCTTC.

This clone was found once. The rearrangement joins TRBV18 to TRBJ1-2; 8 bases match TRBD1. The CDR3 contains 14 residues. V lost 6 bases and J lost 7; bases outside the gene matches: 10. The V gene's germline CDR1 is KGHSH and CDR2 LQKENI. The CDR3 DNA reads TGTGCCAGCTCGCTACAGGGGGATTTAGGTGGCTACACCTTC. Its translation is CASSLQGDLGGYTF.

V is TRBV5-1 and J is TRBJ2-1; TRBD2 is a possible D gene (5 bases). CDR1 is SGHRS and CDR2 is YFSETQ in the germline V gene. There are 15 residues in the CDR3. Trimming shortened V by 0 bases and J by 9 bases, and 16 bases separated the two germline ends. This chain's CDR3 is CASSLAGVTPPEQFF. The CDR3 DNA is TGCGCCAGCAGCTTGGCCGGGGTGACCCCCCCTGAGCAGTTCTTC.

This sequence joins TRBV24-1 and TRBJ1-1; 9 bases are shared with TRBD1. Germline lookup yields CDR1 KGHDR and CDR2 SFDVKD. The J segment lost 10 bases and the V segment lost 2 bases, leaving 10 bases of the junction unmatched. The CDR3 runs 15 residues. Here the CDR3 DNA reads TGTGCCACCAGTGATTCTGGAACAGGGGGCGAAGGAGCTTTCTTT. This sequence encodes CATSDSGTGGEGAFF.

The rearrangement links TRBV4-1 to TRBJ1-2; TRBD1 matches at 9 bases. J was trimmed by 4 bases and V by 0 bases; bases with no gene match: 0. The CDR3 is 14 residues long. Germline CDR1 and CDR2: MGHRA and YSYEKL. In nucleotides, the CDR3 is TGCGCCAGCAGCCAAGAGGACAGGGGCTATGGCTACACCTTC. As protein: CASSQEDRGYGYTF.

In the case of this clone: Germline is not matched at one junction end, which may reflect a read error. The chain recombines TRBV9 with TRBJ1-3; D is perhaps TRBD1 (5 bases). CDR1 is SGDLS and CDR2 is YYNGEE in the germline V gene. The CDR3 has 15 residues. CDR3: CASSVGQGTGNIIYF. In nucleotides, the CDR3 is TGTGCCAGCAGCGTTGGGCAGGGCACTGGAAACATCATATATTTT.

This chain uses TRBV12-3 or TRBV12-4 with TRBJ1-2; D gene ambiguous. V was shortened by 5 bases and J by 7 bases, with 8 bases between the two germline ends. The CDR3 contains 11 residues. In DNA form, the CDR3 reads TGTGCCAGCAGTACTCGAGCTGGCTACACCTTC. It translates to CASSTRAGYTF.

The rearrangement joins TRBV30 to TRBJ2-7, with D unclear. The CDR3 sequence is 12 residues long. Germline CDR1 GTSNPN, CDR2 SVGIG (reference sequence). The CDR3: CARSTPRYEQYV. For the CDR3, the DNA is TGTGCCCGGAGTACACCTAGATACGAGCAGTACGTC.